This is a list of T cell receptor beta chains from one sample in a study of radiotherapy plus CTLA-4 blockade in lung cancer. Sequenced by immunoSEQ multiplex PCR; TCRdb stores in-frame clones only, minus some. The data show 23,000 or so clones, over 70% seen once. Sequenced here: peripheral blood, sampled from a patient treated with radiotherapy plus ipilimumab. These receptors were collected from a human donor with non-small cell lung cancer who had stable disease on radiotherapy plus ipilimumab. The CDR3 runs from the conserved cysteine through the conserved F or W. Fields, in order: D gene, clone size, V gene, J gene, CDR3 protein, CDR3 DNA. D genes are given only for firm matches. A row's size may be missing; if present it is once, few, many or a size class.

>NA|NA|TRBV27|TRBJ2-2
CASSVSAMRELFF
TGTGCCAGCAGTGTTAGCGCAATGCGGGAGCTGTTTTTT
>NA|NA|TRBV19|TRBJ1-5
CASSIEEASSNQPQHF
TGTGCCAGTAGTATAGAGGAAGCCTCTAGCAATCAGCCCCAGCATTTT
>NA|NA|TRBV19|TRBJ1-4
CASSASRTRTNEKLFF
TGTGCCAGTAGTGCCTCGAGGACCCGAACGAACGAAAAACTGTTTTTT
>TRBD1|NA|TRBV7-8|TRBJ1-5
CASSQSGGTQHF
TGTGCCAGCAGTCAATCAGGGGGCACCCAGCATTTT
>TRBD1|NA|TRBV27|TRBJ2-3
CASSTDPGQGTDTQYF
TGTGCCAGCAGTACAGACCCGGGACAGGGAACAGATACGCAGTATTTT
>NA|NA|TRBV7-9|TRBJ2-7
CASSDTGRLYEQYF
TGTGCCAGCAGCGATACGGGGAGACTCTACGAGCAGTACTTC
>NA|NA|TRBV6-5|TRBJ1-6
CASSSKVNSPLHF
TGTGCCAGCAGCTCCAAGGTTAATTCACCCCTCCACTTT
>TRBD2|few|TRBV28|TRBJ2-1
CASINPGTSSHNEQFF
TGTGCCAGTATTAATCCCGGGACTAGCTCCCACAATGAGCAGTTCTTC
>NA|NA|TRBV15|TRBJ2-6
CATSREQRAAGANVLTF
TGTGCCACCAGCAGAGAGCAGCGGGCGGCGGGGGCCAACGTCCTGACTTTC
>NA|once|TRBV10-3|TRBJ2-7
CAISGADSYEQYF
TGTGCCATCAGTGGGGCCGACTCCTACGAGCAGTACTTC
>NA|NA|TRBV18|TRBJ2-1
CASSPEGGIHNEQFF
TGTGCCAGCTCACCCGAAGGAGGGATACACAATGAGCAGTTCTTC
>NA|NA|TRBV28|TRBJ1-2
CASSPPGLTGNYGYTF
TGTGCCAGCAGCCCACCAGGTCTCACTGGGAACTATGGCTACACCTTC
>NA|once|TRBV5-1|TRBJ2-7
CASSLGNRAYEQYF
TGCGCCAGCAGCTTGGGGAACAGGGCTTACGAGCAGTACTTC
>TRBD2|few|TRBV6-5|TRBJ2-7
CASRPPGLVTEQYF
TGTGCCAGCAGACCACCGGGACTAGTCACCGAGCAGTACTTC
>NA|few|TRBV4-3|TRBJ2-7
CASSQDYSTYEQYF
TGCGCCAGCAGCCAAGACTACAGTACCTACGAGCAGTACTTC
>TRBD2|NA|TRBV18|TRBJ2-3
CASSPIFAGRADTQYF
TGTGCCAGCTCACCCATTTTTGCAGGGAGGGCCGATACGCAGTATTTT
>NA|few|TRBV5-6|TRBJ1-1
CASSLVYVNTEAFF
TGTGCCAGCAGCTTGGTCTATGTGAACACTGAAGCTTTCTTT
>TRBD2|NA|TRBV7-2|TRBJ2-3
CASSLLLAGTDTQYF
TGTGCCAGCAGCTTATTACTAGCGGGTACAGATACGCAGTATTTT
>TRBD2|NA|TRBV5-1|TRBJ2-2
CASSSSGGYTGELFF
TGCGCCAGCAGCTCTAGCGGGGGGTACACCGGGGAGCTGTTTTTT
>NA|NA|TRBV5-5|TRBJ2-7
CASSPSYEQYF
TGTGCCAGCAGCCCCTCCTACGAGCAGTACTTC
>NA|NA|TRBV27|TRBJ2-7
CASSLSRVNSYEQYF
TGTGCCAGCAGTTTAAGTCGGGTTAACTCCTACGAGCAGTACTTC
>TRBD2|NA|TRBV7-6|TRBJ2-7
CASSLGPSSGPYEQYF
TGTGCCAGCAGCTTAGGGCCTTCTAGCGGCCCCTACGAGCAGTACTTC
>TRBD2|NA|TRBV7-3|TRBJ2-1
CASSPGGDRNEQFF
TGTGCCAGCAGCCCCGGGGGGGACCGTAATGAGCAGTTCTTC
>NA|NA|TRBV30|TRBJ1-1
CAWSDSNTEAFF
TGTGCCTGGAGCGACAGTAACACTGAAGCTTTCTTT
>NA|NA|TRBV18|TRBJ2-5
CASSPPNGRETQYF
TGTGCCAGCTCACCACCAAATGGGCGAGAGACCCAGTACTTC
>NA|NA|TRBV18|TRBJ2-7
CASSPDYEQYF
TGTGCCAGCTCACCCGACTACGAGCAGTACTTC
>NA|NA|TRBV7-6|TRBJ2-5
CASSREANPRSETQYF
TGTGCCAGCAGCAGAGAGGCCAACCCGAGGTCAGAGACCCAGTACTTC